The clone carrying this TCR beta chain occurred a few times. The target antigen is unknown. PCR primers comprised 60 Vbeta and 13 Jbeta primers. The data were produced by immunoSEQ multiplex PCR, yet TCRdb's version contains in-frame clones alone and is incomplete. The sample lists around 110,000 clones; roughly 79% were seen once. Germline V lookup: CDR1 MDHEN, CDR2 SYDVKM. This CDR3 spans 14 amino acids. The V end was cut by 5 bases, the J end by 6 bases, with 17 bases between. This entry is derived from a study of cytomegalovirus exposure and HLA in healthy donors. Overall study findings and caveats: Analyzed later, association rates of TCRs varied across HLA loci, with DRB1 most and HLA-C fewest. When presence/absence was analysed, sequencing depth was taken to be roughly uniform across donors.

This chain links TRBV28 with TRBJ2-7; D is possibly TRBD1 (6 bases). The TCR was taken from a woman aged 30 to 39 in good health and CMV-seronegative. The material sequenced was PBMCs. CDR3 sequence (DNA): TGTGCCAGCAGTATCCCCAGGGGACGGAGCGAGCAGTACTTC. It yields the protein CASSIPRGRSEQYF.